This T cell receptor (beta chain) comes out of a study of graft-versus-host responses after intestinal transplantation. Study-level information: Grafts that recipients had were multivisceral, liver-intestinal, or isolated intestinal transplants. Among the recipients, all got anti-thymocyte globulin induction and then tacrolimus and steroids for around three years. Study findings and constraints: Analysis identified GvH clones in recipient marrow, with some appearing first in ileum or blood.

The graft tissue was processed, and this released both intraepithelial and lamina propria lymphocytes. Comments on this clone: Its target is unknown.

The CDR3 extends over 14 amino acids. Looked up from germline, CDR1 is MGHRA and CDR2 is YSYEKL. V gave up 3 bases and J gave up 5 bases, with 13 bases separating them. Data came from immunoSEQ multiplex PCR; TCRdb stores just in-frame clones and leaves some out. The sample shows approximately 4,300 clones, 70% to 85% of them seen only once. This clonotype was sampled from a human patient who received an intestinal transplant, so some T cells may come from the graft donor. The chain combines TRBV4-1 with TRBJ1-2, with D possibly TRBD1 on 5 matching bases. Material: ileum tissue, obtained 9 days after transplant. DNA for the CDR3: TGCGCCAGCAGCCACCTCGACAGTATATATGGCTACACCTTC. Encoded protein: CASSHLDSIYGYTF.